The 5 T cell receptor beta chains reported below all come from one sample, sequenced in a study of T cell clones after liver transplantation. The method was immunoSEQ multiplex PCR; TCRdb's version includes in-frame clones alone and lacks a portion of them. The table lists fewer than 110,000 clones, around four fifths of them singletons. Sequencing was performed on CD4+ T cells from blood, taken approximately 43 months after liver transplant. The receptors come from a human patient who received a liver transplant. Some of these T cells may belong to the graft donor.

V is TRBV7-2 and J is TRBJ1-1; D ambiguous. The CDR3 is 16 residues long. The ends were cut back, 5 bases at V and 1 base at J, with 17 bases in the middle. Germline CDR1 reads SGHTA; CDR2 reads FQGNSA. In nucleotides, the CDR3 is TGTGCCAGCAGCCTTAAGGGAGGGCTGGGGAACACTGAAGCTTTCTTT. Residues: CASSLKGGLGNTEAFF.

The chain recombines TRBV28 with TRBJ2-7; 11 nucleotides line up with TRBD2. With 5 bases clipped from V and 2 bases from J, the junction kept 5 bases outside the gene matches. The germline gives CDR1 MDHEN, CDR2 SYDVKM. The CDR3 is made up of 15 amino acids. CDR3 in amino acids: CASSPLAGGPYEQYF. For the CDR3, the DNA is TGTGCCAGCAGTCCGTTAGCGGGAGGGCCCTACGAGCAGTACTTC. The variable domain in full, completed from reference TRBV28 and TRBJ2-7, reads DVKVTQSSRYLVKRTGEKVFLECVQDMDHENMFWYRQDPGLGLRLIYFSYDVKMKEKGDIPEGYSVSREKKERFSLILESASTNQTSMYLCASSPLAGGPYEQYFGPGTRLTVT.

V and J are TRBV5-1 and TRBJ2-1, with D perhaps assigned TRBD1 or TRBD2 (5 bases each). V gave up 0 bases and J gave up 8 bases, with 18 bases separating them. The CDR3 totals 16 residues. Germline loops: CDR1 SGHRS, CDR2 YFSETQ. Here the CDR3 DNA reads TGCGCCAGCAGCTTGGATGGGGCCCCCCGGCGGGATGAGCAGTTCTTC. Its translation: CASSLDGAPRRDEQFF.

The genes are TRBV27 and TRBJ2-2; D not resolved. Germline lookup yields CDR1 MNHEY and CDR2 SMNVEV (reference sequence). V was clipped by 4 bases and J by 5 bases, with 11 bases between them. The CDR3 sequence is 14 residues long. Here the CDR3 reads CASSSARGTGELFF. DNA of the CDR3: TGTGCCAGCAGTTCGGCTCGTGGTACCGGGGAGCTGTTTTTT.

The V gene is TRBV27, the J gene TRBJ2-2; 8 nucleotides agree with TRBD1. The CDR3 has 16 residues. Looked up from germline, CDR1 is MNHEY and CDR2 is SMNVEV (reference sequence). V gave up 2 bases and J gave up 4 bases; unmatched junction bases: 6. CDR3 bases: TGTGCCAGCAGTTTACACGGGACAGGAGTCACCGGGGAGCTGTTTTTT. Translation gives CASSLHGTGVTGELFF.